This TCR beta chain appears in the sequencing data of a study of blood T cell repertoires in COVID-19. Study as a whole: COVID-19 samples from acute and convalescent phases originated in the United States, Italy and Spain.

Ages ranged from about 18 to 89 years, with residence in under 25 US areas. Authors' processing steps: Amplification of reference gene primers was used by the study to estimate nucleated cell counts. The method was immunoSEQ multiplex PCR; TCRdb's version includes in-frame clones alone and lacks a portion of them. V, J and clone size are taken as reported in that table, and D and trimming were inferred from the DNA itself. The sample has 150,000 to 200,000 clones, around 80% seen once. Germline V gene data show CDR1 as LNHDA and CDR2 as SQIVND (reference sequence). The CDR3 has 14 amino acids. V gave up 7 bases and J gave up 3 bases, with 13 bases separating them.

The chain joins TRBV19 to TRBJ2-1, with a tentative D call TRBD2 (6 bases). The source of this sequence is a man aged 70-80 years who had been exposed to COVID-19. Sample: PBMCs or T cells enriched from blood (not recorded which). The CDR3 loop is CASTGDLIYNEQFF. The CDR3 nucleotides read TGTGCCAGTACGGGGGACCTCATCTACAATGAGCAGTTCTTC.